Reported below is one TCR beta chain. Its antigen is not known. TCRdb itself ran the 5' RACE reads through MiXCR, one entry per CDR3 protein. The profile shows under 700,000 distinct CDR3 sequences, around 20% of them singletons. The CDR3 sequence is 13 residues long. Germline V gene lookup returns CDR1 SGHDT and CDR2 YYEEEE. Trimming cost V 0 bases and J 4 bases, with 7 bases left between them. This record belongs to a study of T-cell memory formation after mild COVID-19. Study-wide findings and caveats: Memory from before infection featured some responding clones, which suggests cross-reactive memory joined.

This rearrangement joins TRBV5-6 to TRBJ1-2; D not resolved. The sample consisted of PBMCs or a T cell subset sorted from them (not recorded which). The sequence came from an adult woman who had mild COVID-19 (a few samples of this study predate the infection). Cell type and time point are not known. The CDR3: CASSLDSIYGYTF. In DNA form, the CDR3 reads TGTGCCAGCAGCTTGGACAGCATCTATGGCTACACCTTC. Variable domain in full (rest from reference TRBV5-6 and TRBJ1-2): DAGVTQSPTHLIKTRGQQVTLRCSPKSGHDTVSWYQQALGQGPQFIFQYYEEEERQRGNFPDRFSGHQFPNYSSELNVNALLLGDSALYLCASSLDSIYGYTFGSGTRLTVV.